The 5 T cell receptor beta chains in this list originate from one sample, sequenced in a study of T-cell reconstitution after alpha-beta-depleted transplantation in children. Unique molecular identifiers were used to barcode this TCRbeta library. TCRdb ran MiXCR on the PCR reads and lists one entry per CDR3 protein. The sample contains fewer than 120,000 distinct CDR3 sequences, about a tenth of which appear only once. Source: PBMCs from the stem cell graft donor, taken from the stem cell graft. The receptors come from a human donor who donated a stem cell graft to a child with acute lymphoblastic leukemia.

The sample holds many counts of this clonotype. V is TRBV25-1 and J is TRBJ1-1; the D gene is possibly TRBD1 (6 bases). Germline V gives CDR1 MGHDK, CDR2 SYGVNS. The CDR3 runs 14 residues. V was cut by 7 bases and J by 1 base, with 13 bases left in between. CDR3 nucleotide sequence: TGTGCCAGCAAACCACAGGGATCGAACACTGAAGCTTTCTTT. Its translation: CASKPQGSNTEAFF.

This clonotype was observed many times. The V call is TRBV27, the J call TRBJ1-2, with D hard to call. The CDR3 length is 12 residues. Germline CDR1 is MNHEY and CDR2 is SMNVEV (reference sequence). V lost 4 bases and J 7 bases, leaving 10 bases between the germline ends. The CDR3 sequence is CASSSLAGGYTF. For the CDR3, the DNA is TGTGCCAGCAGTTCGCTTGCGGGTGGCTACACCTTC.

The chain carries TRBV30 and TRBJ2-7; the D is unclear. CDR1 GTSNPN and CDR2 SVGIG come from the germline V gene (reference sequence). CDR3 length: 11 amino acids. V shed 0 bases and J shed 10 bases, with 10 bases lying between them. This CDR3 reads CAWSVLGCQYF. CDR3 DNA: TGTGCCTGGAGTGTACTCGGGTGTCAGTACTTC.

This clonotype was seen repeatedly, ten times or more. The chain carries TRBV29-1 and TRBJ1-5; TRBD1 agrees at 9 bases. The germline V gene encodes CDR1 SQVTM and CDR2 ANQGSEA. V dropped 6 bases and J dropped 6; count of bases not matched to a gene: 9. The CDR3 is 14 amino acids. The CDR3 protein is CSVSTGTGSQPQHF. The DNA for the CDR3 is TGCAGCGTGAGTACCGGGACAGGGAGTCAGCCCCAGCATTTT. Drawing the rest from reference TRBV29-1 and TRBJ1-5, the complete variable domain is SAVISQKPSRDICQRGTSLTIQCQVDSQVTMMFWYRQQPGQSLTLIATANQGSEATYESGFVIDKFPISRPNLTFSTLTVSNMSPEDSSIYLCSVSTGTGSQPQHFGDGTRLSIL.

About this clonotype: A much larger clone lies one base from this, so it may be a read error. V is TRBV20-1 and J is TRBJ2-7, with 7 nucleotides matching TRBD1. Germline CDR1 DFQATT, CDR2 SNEGSKA (reference sequence). V lost 1 base to trimming and J lost 4 bases; unmatched junction nucleotides: 10. This CDR3 contains 15 residues. The CDR3 nucleotides read TGCAGTGCTAGAGGGCCGGACAGGTTTCCTTACGAGCAGTACTTC. Translated: CSARGPDRFPYEQYF.